The 28 T cell receptor beta chains listed next were all sequenced from one sample in a study of neurological immune-mediated disorders. TCRdb processed the 5' RACE reads anew with MiXCR; each CDR3 protein has one entry. The repertoire consists of tens of thousands of distinct CDR3 sequences, with around 10% occurring once and the leading ten covering about 1.8%. Specimen: PBMCs. These receptors were collected from a man in his forties in good health.

This clonotype was seen many times. The chain uses TRBV29-1 and TRBJ2-7, with no clear D. V lost 4 bases, J lost 3 bases, and 10 bases lay in between. CDR3 length equals 12 residues. Germline assignment: CDR1 SQVTM and CDR2 ANQGSEA. For the CDR3, the DNA is TGCAGCGTTGGCGTGGGTAACTACGAGCAGTACTTC. This translates into CSVGVGNYEQYF.

Ten or more counts support this clonotype. This chain uses TRBV28 with TRBJ2-7; 11 nucleotides line up with TRBD2. The J segment lost 6 bases and the V segment lost 7 bases, leaving 11 bases of the junction unmatched. In germline, CDR1 is MDHEN, CDR2 SYDVKM. The CDR3 has 15 amino acids. The CDR3 DNA follows: TGTGCCAGCAAACTAGCGGGAGCTTTTTACTCCGAGCAGTACTTC. Protein: CASKLAGAFYSEQYF.

In this sample, this clonotype turned up many times. The rearrangement uses TRBV5-1 and TRBJ2-2; maybe TRBD2 (7 bases). The CDR3 sequence is 16 residues long. The germline gives CDR1 SGHRS, CDR2 YFSETQ. V was shortened by 4 bases and J by 5 bases, with 18 bases between the two germline ends. CDR3 DNA: TGCGCCAGCAGCCTGACGGCGGGGGCTTGGACCGGGGAGCTGTTTTTT. It yields the protein CASSLTAGAWTGELFF.

This clonotype showed up many times. The V and J genes are TRBV20-1 and TRBJ2-3, with D perhaps matching TRBD2 (5 bases). The V end lost 1 base, the J end lost 5 bases, and 19 bases lay between the germline ends. The V gene's germline CDR1 is DFQATT and CDR2 SNEGSKA (reference sequence). CDR3 length: 16 amino acids. The CDR3 DNA follows: TGCAGTGCTAGAGTCCCCGGGCGGGCTATTGTAGATACGCAGTATTTT. This gives the protein CSARVPGRAIVDTQYF.

This clonotype was detected many times. The chain recombines TRBV29-1 with TRBJ2-1, with 7 bases lining up with TRBD2. CDR3 length: 13 amino acids. Trimming took 4 bases from V and 8 from J; bases not matched to a gene: 8. CDR1 and CDR2 from the germline V gene are SQVTM and ANQGSEA. Here the CDR3 DNA reads TGCAGCGTTGTTGGAGCGGGGAGAGATGAGCAGTTCTTC. The encoded protein is CSVVGAGRDEQFF.

This clonotype was seen a handful of times. V is TRBV15 and J is TRBJ2-5; D ambiguous. Trimming left V 0 bases short and J 4 bases short, with 6 bases between. Per the germline V gene, CDR1 is LNHNV and CDR2 is YYDKDF (reference sequence). The CDR3 is made up of 13 amino acids. The CDR3 region is CATSRELTETQYF. The CDR3 region has the DNA TGTGCCACCAGCAGAGAACTAACAGAGACCCAGTACTTC.

The CDR3 spells CATSRDLGGAGYGYTF. DNA for the CDR3: TGTGCCACCAGCAGAGATCTTGGGGGGGCGGGCTATGGCTACACCTTC. The chain recombines TRBV15 with TRBJ1-2; D might be TRBD1 (6 bases). The length of the CDR3 is 16 residues. Germline-derived CDR1 and CDR2 are LNHNV and YYDKDF (reference sequence). V lost 0 bases and J lost 4, with 15 bases in between.

This clonotype was observed many times. The rearrangement links TRBV9 to TRBJ2-3; 8 bases are shared with TRBD2. V trimming: 4 bases; J trimming: 2 bases; junction bases outside the gene matches: 6. The CDR3 totals 15 residues. Germline lookup yields CDR1 SGDLS and CDR2 YYNGEE. This CDR3 is CASSPTSGPTDTQYF. The CDR3 nucleotides are TGTGCCAGCAGCCCCACTAGCGGCCCCACAGATACGCAGTATTTT.

This clonotype was observed many times. The V and J genes are TRBV5-1 and TRBJ2-1, with 7 bases aligning to TRBD2. Germline CDR1 and CDR2: SGHRS and YFSETQ. J gave up 1 base and V 7 bases, and 5 bases lay outside the gene matches. The CDR3 is made up of 14 amino acids. This CDR3 is CASGEAGSYNEQFF. The CDR3 DNA reads TGCGCCAGCGGCGAAGCGGGATCCTACAATGAGCAGTTCTTC.

This clonotype has ten or more counts. The genes are TRBV6-6 and TRBJ1-3, with D hard to call. Germline V gene sequence: CDR1 MNHNY, CDR2 SVGAGI (reference sequence). Trimming cost V 5 bases and J 5 bases, with 13 bases left between them. This CDR3 is 14 amino acids long. The CDR3 reads CASSITPVRNTIYF. DNA for the CDR3: TGTGCCAGCAGTATTACACCAGTTCGAAACACCATATATTTT.

This clonotype was seen ten or more times. This chain links TRBV5-5 with TRBJ2-7; 8 bases fit TRBD2. The trim removed 2 bases at V and 3 bases at J, leaving 7 bases unmatched. The CDR3 is made up of 15 amino acids. CDR1 SGHKS and CDR2 YYEKEE come from the germline V gene (reference sequence). CDR3 protein: CASSFYFSGGYEQYF. For the CDR3, the DNA is TGTGCCAGCAGCTTTTACTTCAGCGGGGGCTACGAGCAGTACTTC.

This clonotype was detected ten times or more. The genes are TRBV20-1 and TRBJ2-7; TRBD2 might be the D (6 bases). Looked up from germline, CDR1 is DFQATT and CDR2 is SNEGSKA (reference sequence). The CDR3 is 13 amino acids. Trimming took off 5 bases at V and 6 bases at J, with 17 bases between the two ends. CDR3 protein: CSALITGAREQYF. For the CDR3, the DNA is TGCAGTGCTCTTATCACGGGAGCCCGCGAGCAGTACTTC.

This clonotype has a count of ten or more. The rearrangement uses TRBV27 and TRBJ2-1, with D possibly TRBD2 on 6 matching bases. The CDR3 extends over 15 amino acids. Deletions cut 5 bases from V and 12 bases from J, with 23 bases between. The V gene's germline CDR1 is MNHEY and CDR2 SMNVEV (reference sequence). CDR3 protein: CASSPTAGGVPRQFF. In DNA form, the CDR3 reads TGTGCCAGCAGTCCCACAGCGGGCGGAGTCCCCCGGCAGTTCTTC.

The chain carries TRBV20-1 and TRBJ2-3; D is perhaps TRBD1 or TRBD2 (5 bases each). In germline, CDR1 is DFQATT, CDR2 SNEGSKA (reference sequence). CDR3 length: 16 residues. Trimming took 0 bases from V and 4 from J, leaving 17 bases between them. CDR3 in DNA: TGCAGTGCTAGAGATCGTCGGGACCTCTTTCCAGATACGCAGTATTTT. Amino acid sequence: CSARDRRDLFPDTQYF.

This clonotype was found many times. This chain uses TRBV5-1 with TRBJ2-5; TRBD2 is a possible D gene (5 bases). This CDR3 is built from 14 residues. V was pared by 3 bases and J by 3 bases, with 12 bases between. Germline V lookup: CDR1 SGHRS, CDR2 YFSETQ. CDR3 region: CASSYWVGEETQYF. CDR3 nucleotide sequence: TGCGCCAGCAGCTATTGGGTGGGAGAAGAGACCCAGTACTTC.

This clonotype was seen repeatedly, ten times or more. The V gene is TRBV20-1, the J gene TRBJ2-1; TRBD2 matches at 10 bases. Germline values: CDR1 DFQATT, CDR2 SNEGSKA (reference sequence). This CDR3 is built from 18 residues. J lost 0 bases, V lost 3 bases, and 11 bases had no gene match. In DNA, the CDR3 is TGCAGTGCTAGCTTCCCTAGCGGGGGCAGATACTCCTACAATGAGCAGTTCTTC. Translated, it gives CSASFPSGGRYSYNEQFF.

This clonotype has a count of ten or more. The CDR3 spells CATSEGAKNIQYF. CDR3 nucleotide sequence: TGTGCCACCAGTGAAGGGGCAAAAAACATTCAGTACTTC. The genes are TRBV24-1 and TRBJ2-4, with a weak D call TRBD1 (5 bases). Per germline, CDR1 KGHDR and CDR2 SFDVKD. Trimming took 4 bases from V and 4 from J, leaving 7 bases between them. The CDR3 runs to 13 residues.

This clonotype was detected ten times or more. The chain combines TRBV7-3 with TRBJ2-1; D is unclear. V dropped 2 bases and J dropped 5 bases, with 7 bases sitting between them. Germline V lookup: CDR1 SGHTA, CDR2 FQGTGA. CDR3 length equals 13 residues. CDR3 DNA sequence: TGTGCCAGCAGCTTAGGTAGAAACAATGAGCAGTTCTTC. Protein: CASSLGRNNEQFF.

This clonotype has at least ten counts. V usage is TRBV5-6 and J usage is TRBJ2-1; 8 nucleotides line up with TRBD2. CDR3 size: 14 residues. Germline loops: CDR1 SGHDT, CDR2 YYEEEE. After removal of 3 bases from V and 10 bases from J, the junction contained 9 bases not matched to a gene. The CDR3 spells CASSWGTRMGEQFF. In DNA, the CDR3 is TGTGCCAGCAGCTGGGGGACTAGAATGGGCGAGCAGTTCTTC.

This clonotype was found many times. This chain links TRBV3-1 with TRBJ2-1; D is perhaps TRBD1 (6 bases). The ends were cut back, 7 bases at V and 5 bases at J, with 15 bases in the middle. There are 14 residues in the CDR3. The V gene's germline CDR1 is LGHDT and CDR2 YNNKEL (reference sequence). DNA of the CDR3: TGTGCCAGCACTCGGGGTCAGGGGAACAATGAGCAGTTCTTC. It encodes CASTRGQGNNEQFF.

This clonotype was observed at least ten times. The chain is built from TRBV15 and TRBJ2-7; TRBD2 agrees at 13 bases. Germline trimming cut 3 bases from V and 2 bases from J; bases unmatched to any gene: 13. The germline V gene encodes CDR1 LNHNV and CDR2 YYDKDF (reference sequence). This CDR3 has 19 residues. Here the CDR3 DNA reads TGTGCCACCAGCAGGGCCAACAACTGGACTAGCGGGAGCCCCTACGAGCAGTACTTC. Amino acids: CATSRANNWTSGSPYEQYF.

Many counts were recorded for this clonotype. This rearrangement joins TRBV29-1 to TRBJ2-5; maybe TRBD1 (6 bases). V lost 6 bases and J 0 bases, leaving 14 bases between the germline ends. CDR3 size: 14 residues. CDR1 SQVTM and CDR2 ANQGSEA come from the germline V gene. The CDR3: CSVISRDNQETQYF. CDR3 bases: TGCAGCGTGATTTCCCGGGACAACCAAGAGACCCAGTACTTC.

This clonotype has a count of ten or more. The gene calls are TRBV5-1 and TRBJ1-6; perhaps TRBD1 as D (5 bases). The CDR3 covers 18 residues. V was cut by 2 bases and J by 8 bases, with 23 bases left in between. Germline V gene sequence: CDR1 SGHRS, CDR2 YFSETQ. The CDR3 region has the DNA TGCGCCAGCAGCTTTCGTTTGGCCGGGGACGGCTCTTATTCACCCCTCCACTTT. It specifies CASSFRLAGDGSYSPLHF.

This clonotype was counted at least ten times. The rearrangement uses TRBV6-5 and TRBJ2-1; 10 nucleotides agree with TRBD2. The junction had 11 bases not matched to a gene; V was cut back by 6 bases and J by 9 bases. Germline CDR1 MNHEY, CDR2 SVGAGI. CDR3 size: 15 residues. The CDR3 reads CASRFFLAGDGEQFF. CDR3 nucleotide sequence: TGTGCCAGCAGGTTCTTCCTAGCGGGAGACGGTGAGCAGTTCTTC.

Of note for this clonotype: An end of the junction does not agree with germline; a read error may underlie this. The chain has TRBV28 and TRBJ1-6; 8 bases are shared with TRBD1. The CDR3 runs 14 residues. Looked up from germline, CDR1 is MDHEN and CDR2 is SYDVKM. CDR3 nucleotide sequence: TGTGCCAGCAGCCAGGACAGGGACAATTCACCCCACCACTTT. Protein: CASSQDRDNSPHHF.

The sample holds many counts of this clonotype. CDR3 sequence: CASSPGTGGGGYGYTF. CDR3 bases: TGTGCCAGCAGCCCCGGGACAGGGGGCGGAGGCTATGGCTACACCTTC. The rearrangement joins TRBV5-6 to TRBJ1-2, with 12 bases lining up with TRBD1. The CDR3 contains 16 residues. The ends lost 4 bases at V and 4 bases at J; junction bases unmatched: 8. Germline CDR1 and CDR2: SGHDT and YYEEEE.

This clonotype was seen repeatedly, ten times or more. This chain uses TRBV29-1 with TRBJ2-3; a possible D gene is TRBD1 (5 bases). The V end lost 4 bases, the J end lost 10 bases, and 9 bases lay between the germline ends. CDR3 length: 10 amino acids. Per the germline V gene, CDR1 is SQVTM and CDR2 is ANQGSEA. DNA for the CDR3: TGCAGCGTTGTCAGGGATGCGCAGTATTTT. Translating it yields CSVVRDAQYF.

This clonotype was picked up many times. CDR3: CASSFTSGQGEQYF. The CDR3 DNA reads as TGTGCCAGCAGCTTCACTAGCGGTCAAGGGGAGCAGTACTTC. The rearrangement uses TRBV7-2 and TRBJ2-7, with TRBD2 matching 8 bases. The germline CDR1 and CDR2 sequences are SGHTA and FQGNSA. V trimming: 3 bases; J trimming: 7 bases; junction bases outside the gene matches: 8. CDR3 length: 14 residues. Complete variable domain (other parts from reference TRBV7-2 and TRBJ2-7): GAGVSQSPSNKVTEKGKDVELRCDPISGHTALYWYRQSLGQGLEFLIYFQGNSAPDKSGLPSDRFSAERTGGSVSTLTIQRTQQEDSAVYLCASSFTSGQGEQYFGPGTRLTVT.